The 20 T cell receptor beta chains below come from one sample, sequenced in a study of radiation and T cells in renal cell carcinoma. The time point denotes: blood 4 weeks post-SBRT, at nephrectomy. Treatment defined: 15 Gy SBRT to primary tumor, nephrectomy 4 weeks later. Some clones are missing from TCRdb's copy, which holds only in-frame ones; the method was immunoSEQ multiplex PCR. Of 50,000 to 65,000 clones in the sample, roughly 80% were seen once. The sequencing here drew on blood, taken from a patient whose treatment included radiotherapy and nephrectomy. The source of these receptors is a man aged 55 to 70 with renal cell carcinoma.

This clone was observed a handful of times. The chain joins TRBV7-8 to TRBJ2-3, with 8 bases matching TRBD1. Trimming removed 2 bases from V and 4 bases from J; junction bases left unmatched: 17. The CDR3 length is 19 residues. Germline CDR1 and CDR2: SGHVS and FQNEAQ. The CDR3 region has the DNA TGTGCCAGCAGCTTATCTTGGTTTTCCCGGCCAGGGGGCGCAGATACGCAGTATTTT. This encodes CASSLSWFSRPGGADTQYF. Full variable domain (rest looked up from reference TRBV7-8 and TRBJ2-3): GAGVSQSPRYKVAKRGQDVALRCDPISGHVSLFWYQQALGQGPEFLTYFQNEAQLDKSGLPSDRFFAERPEGSVSTLKIQRTQQEDSAVYLCASSLSWFSRPGGADTQYFGPGTRLTVL.

This clone was seen a handful of times. The rearrangement links TRBV6-4 to TRBJ1-1; TRBD1 matches at 11 bases. The trim removed 3 bases at V and 5 bases at J, leaving 2 bases unmatched. The germline V gene encodes CDR1 MRHNA and CDR2 SNTAGT. The length of the CDR3 is 14 residues. CDR3 loop: CASSEGTGGTEAFF. In DNA form, the CDR3 reads TGTGCCAGCAGTGAGGGGACAGGGGGGACTGAAGCTTTCTTT.

The V gene is TRBV10-2, the J gene TRBJ2-6; the match to TRBD2 covers 10 bases. Germline CDR1 and CDR2: WSHSY and SAAADI. The CDR3 has 17 residues. V lost 2 bases to trimming and J lost 3 bases; unmatched junction nucleotides: 4. CDR3 loop: CASSEALAGVGANVLTF. The CDR3, as DNA: TGCGCCAGCAGTGAGGCGCTAGCGGGAGTTGGGGCCAACGTCCTGACTTTC.

V is TRBV5-1 and J is TRBJ2-5; 12 bases match TRBD2. The CDR3 length is 16 residues. CDR1 is SGHRS, CDR2 YFSETQ, per germline. V was clipped by 4 bases and J by 5 bases; unmatched bases: 9. The CDR3 reads CASSLGTSGLGETQYF. CDR3 sequence (DNA): TGCGCCAGCAGCCTGGGGACTAGCGGGTTAGGGGAGACCCAGTACTTC.

This clone was seen a handful of times. V and J are TRBV9 and TRBJ1-4; no reliable D call. With 4 bases removed from V and 8 bases from J, the gap between germline ends came to 15 bases. This CDR3 spans 14 amino acids. The V gene's germline CDR1 is SGDLS and CDR2 YYNGEE. CDR3 coding DNA: TGTGCCAGCAGCACCGAAGTGGTGGGCGAAAAACTGTTTTTT. It encodes CASSTEVVGEKLFF.

A single count supports this clone. This chain joins TRBV19 and TRBJ1-2; D possibly corresponds to TRBD1 (5 bases). The CDR3 runs 15 residues. Germline CDR1 and CDR2: LNHDA and SQIVND (reference sequence). V lost 5 bases and J lost 8, with 21 bases in between. CDR3 residues: CASSVFSGISGGYTF. The CDR3 DNA sequence: TGTGCCAGTAGTGTTTTTTCAGGGATCTCCGGGGGCTACACCTTC.

The table lists this clone with a few counts. The genes are TRBV2 and TRBJ1-5; D may be TRBD1 (5 bases). Germline CDR1 is SNHLY and CDR2 is FYNNEI. Trimming removed 6 bases from V and 0 bases from J, with 12 bases in between. The CDR3 runs 15 residues. The CDR3 sequence is CASSLGAISNQPQHF. The DNA of the CDR3 is TGTGCCAGCAGCTTAGGGGCTATTAGCAATCAGCCCCAGCATTTT.

Here the CDR3 DNA reads TGTGCCAGCAGCTTAGGATGGGGGGTGACTAGCTCTGGGGCCAACGTCCTGACTTTC. Its translation is CASSLGWGVTSSGANVLTF. The V call is TRBV7-9, the J call TRBJ2-6; perhaps TRBD2 as D (6 bases). The CDR3 totals 19 residues. Germline V gives CDR1 SEHNR, CDR2 FQNEAQ (reference sequence). The V gene lost 1 base and the J gene lost 0 bases, with 16 bases spanning the gap.

This clone has only a few counts. The J gene is TRBJ2-7, the V gene TRBV9, with a weak D call TRBD2 (6 bases). Trimming pared 0 bases from V and 0 bases from J, leaving 16 bases between. This CDR3 contains 17 residues. Germline V gene sequence: CDR1 SGDLS, CDR2 YYNGEE. The CDR3 nucleotides read TGTGCCAGCAGCGTAGTCTCCATCGGGGGAAGCTCCTACGAGCAGTACTTC. Its translation is CASSVVSIGGSSYEQYF.

This chain links TRBV11-3 with TRBJ2-2; D is possibly TRBD1 (6 bases). The CDR3 has 13 residues. The V and J ends lost 4 bases and 7 bases respectively, with 10 bases between them. The germline CDR1 and CDR2 sequences are SGHNT and YENEEA. The CDR3 DNA reads TGTGCCAGCAGCTCCACAGGGAACGGGGAGCTGTTTTTT. This gives the protein CASSSTGNGELFF.

In its sample, this clone was seen a few times. This chain links TRBV7-9 with TRBJ1-1; D unclear. Germline V lookup: CDR1 SEHNR, CDR2 FQNEAQ (reference sequence). Trimming took off 5 bases at V and 7 bases at J, with 11 bases between the two ends. The CDR3 runs 12 residues. In DNA form, the CDR3 reads TGTGCCAGCAGCCGTCCTATGGGTGAAGCTTTCTTT. This translates into CASSRPMGEAFF. The variable domain in full, completed from reference TRBV7-9 and TRBJ1-1, reads DTGVSQNPRHKITKRGQNVTFRCDPISEHNRLYWYRQTLGQGPEFLTYFQNEAQLEKSRLLSDRFSAERPKGSFSTLEIQRTEQGDSAMYLCASSRPMGEAFFGQGTRLTVV.

The gene calls are TRBV5-5 and TRBJ2-5, with D perhaps TRBD1 (6 bases). This CDR3 spans 15 amino acids. V lost 2 bases, J lost 5 bases, and 16 bases lay in between. Germline CDR1 is SGHKS and CDR2 is YYEKEE (reference sequence). Written as DNA, the CDR3 is TGTGCCAGCAGCTTAAGGGCAGGGGTGGGGGAGACCCAGTACTTC. It encodes CASSLRAGVGETQYF.

The chain recombines TRBV19 with TRBJ2-3; TRBD2 matches 8 bases. The germline V gene encodes CDR1 LNHDA and CDR2 SQIVND (reference sequence). CDR3 length: 15 residues. J was trimmed by 0 bases and V by 3 bases; bases with no gene match: 2. CDR3 sequence (DNA): TGTGCCAGTAGTATGGGCGGGGGGAGCACAGATACGCAGTATTTT. Translation gives CASSMGGGSTDTQYF.

In DNA, the CDR3 is TGCGCCAGCAGCTTGGTCAGTGCAACTAATGAAAAACTGTTTTTT. Translated, it gives CASSLVSATNEKLFF. The V and J genes are TRBV5-1 and TRBJ1-4, with D unclear. The CDR3 extends over 15 amino acids. CDR1 SGHRS and CDR2 YFSETQ come from the germline V gene. V shed 0 bases and J shed 0 bases, with 6 bases lying between them.

V is TRBV7-8 and J is TRBJ2-1; 8 nucleotides line up with TRBD2. CDR1 is SGHVS and CDR2 is FQNEAQ in the germline V gene. V lost 7 bases to trimming and J lost 6 bases; unmatched junction nucleotides: 5. The CDR3 spans 13 residues. The DNA for the CDR3 is TGTGCCAGCACCTCCCGGGGGGGCAATGAGCAGTTCTTC. Translating gives CASTSRGGNEQFF. Based on the CDR3 plus reference TRBV7-8 and TRBJ2-1, the full variable domain is GAGVSQSPRYKVAKRGQDVALRCDPISGHVSLFWYQQALGQGPEFLTYFQNEAQLDKSGLPSDRFFAERPEGSVSTLKIQRTQQEDSAVYLCASTSRGGNEQFFGPGTRLTVL.

This chain links TRBV29-1 with TRBJ1-4; TRBD1 matches 9 bases. Germline CDR1 SQVTM, CDR2 ANQGSEA. There are 13 residues in the CDR3. Trimming took 4 bases from V and 7 from J; bases not matched to a gene: 4. As DNA, the CDR3 is TGCAGCGTTGCAGGACAGGGGAGTGAAAAACTGTTTTTT. Translated, it gives CSVAGQGSEKLFF.

This clone came up once. The rearrangement uses TRBV6-4 and TRBJ2-7; 8 bases map to TRBD1. Unmatched junction bases numbered 4, after V lost 6 bases and J lost 3 bases. From germline, CDR1 is MRHNA and CDR2 SNTAGT. This CDR3 spans 13 amino acids. CDR3 protein: CASRTGDSYEQYV. The DNA of the CDR3 is TGTGCCAGCAGGACAGGGGATAGCTACGAGCAGTACGTC.

V gene TRBV29-1 combines with J gene TRBJ1-4, with D unclear. The CDR3 has 16 amino acids. With 1 base removed from V and 0 bases from J, the gap between germline ends came to 12 bases. From germline, CDR1 is SQVTM and CDR2 ANQGSEA. In DNA, the CDR3 is TGCAGCGTTGAAGGCCCAGACGGGACAACTAATGAAAAACTGTTTTTT. Residues: CSVEGPDGTTNEKLFF.

The rearrangement links TRBV7-2 to TRBJ2-7, with 7 bases that match TRBD1. Germline trimming cut 4 bases from V and 3 bases from J; bases unmatched to any gene: 6. Germline CDR1 reads SGHTA; CDR2 reads FQGNSA. This CDR3 region has 14 residues. CDR3 amino acids: CASSSDRTNYEQYF. The CDR3 nucleotides are TGTGCCAGCAGCTCGGACAGGACCAACTACGAGCAGTACTTC.

The chain joins TRBV6-5 to TRBJ2-2; D possibly corresponds to TRBD1 (5 bases). The CDR3 is made up of 12 amino acids. V lost 6 bases and J lost 5, with 7 bases in between. Germline CDR1 and CDR2: MNHEY and SVGAGI. The CDR3 loop reads CASSRQTGELFF. CDR3 nucleotides: TGTGCCAGCAGCCGACAGACCGGGGAGCTGTTTTTT.